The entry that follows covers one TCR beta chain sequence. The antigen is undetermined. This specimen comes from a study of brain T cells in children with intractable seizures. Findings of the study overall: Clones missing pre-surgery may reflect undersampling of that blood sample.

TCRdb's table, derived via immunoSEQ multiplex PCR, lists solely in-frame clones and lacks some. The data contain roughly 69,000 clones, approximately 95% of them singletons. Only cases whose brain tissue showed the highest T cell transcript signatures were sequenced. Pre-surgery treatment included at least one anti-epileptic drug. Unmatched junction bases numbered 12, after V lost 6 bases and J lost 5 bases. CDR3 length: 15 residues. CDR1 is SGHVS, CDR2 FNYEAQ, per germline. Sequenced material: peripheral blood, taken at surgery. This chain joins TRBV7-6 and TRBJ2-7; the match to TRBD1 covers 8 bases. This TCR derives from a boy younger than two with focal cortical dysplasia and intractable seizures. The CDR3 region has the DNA TGTGCCAGCAGTCACCCTACCAGGGGGCGCGACGAGCAGTACTTC. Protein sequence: CASSHPTRGRDEQYF.